Each of the 17 T cell receptor beta chains below was sequenced from the same sample in a study of blood T cells in healthy people across ages. Then a second PCR, running about 6 to 11 cycles, was carried out with a sample-barcoded 5' primer and a J-beta primer mix. MiXCR, run by TCRdb on the 5' RACE reads, gives a single entry per CDR3 protein. The sample consists of around 650,000 distinct CDR3 sequences, roughly two fifths of them appearing once. The sequencing input was blood. These receptors all stem from an elderly man in good health.

The rearrangement joins TRBV5-6 to TRBJ2-7; 7 nucleotides agree with TRBD1. This CDR3 is built from 17 residues. Germline CDR1 is SGHDT and CDR2 is YYEEEE. V dropped 0 bases and J dropped 0; count of bases not matched to a gene: 9. The CDR3 nucleotides read TGTGCCAGCAGCTTGGAACGAGGGGGACAGAGCTCCTACGAGCAGTACTTC. Its protein product is CASSLERGGQSSYEQYF.

The chain joins TRBV5-1 to TRBJ2-5; no clear D gene. Germline V gives CDR1 SGHRS, CDR2 YFSETQ. Trimming took off 4 bases at V and 1 base at J, with 14 bases between the two ends. The CDR3 length is 15 residues. The CDR3 sequence: CASSPPTGVQETQYF. The CDR3 coding sequence is TGCGCCAGCAGCCCTCCGACGGGCGTCCAAGAGACCCAGTACTTC.

In regard to this clonotype: The junction and the germline gene differ at one end; a read error may be behind it. V is TRBV6-2 or TRBV6-3 and J is TRBJ2-1; D call uncertain. The germline gives CDR1 MNHEY, CDR2 SVGEGT. The length of the CDR3 is 12 residues. Here the CDR3 DNA reads TGTGCCAACAGTGGTGGGTCCAATGAGCAGTTCTTC. Its protein is CANSGGSNEQFF.

This clonotype showed up just a few times. The chain joins TRBV4-3 to TRBJ2-1; D call uncertain. V lost 0 bases and J lost 8, with 17 bases in between. This CDR3 comprises 16 residues. From germline, CDR1 is LGHNA and CDR2 YSLEER. The CDR3 coding sequence is TGCGCCAGCAGCCAAGATGCTGGCACCCCGTCGGATGAGCAGTTCTTC. This sequence encodes CASSQDAGTPSDEQFF.

This rearrangement joins TRBV29-1 to TRBJ1-5; D remains ambiguous. Looked up from germline, CDR1 is SQVTM and CDR2 is ANQGSEA. Trimming removed 2 bases at V and 1 base at J, with 12 bases between. The CDR3 extends over 15 amino acids. The CDR3 loop is CSVEWWVGSNQPQHF. In DNA form, the CDR3 reads TGCAGCGTTGAATGGTGGGTAGGGAGCAATCAGCCCCAGCATTTT.

This chain uses TRBV20-1 with TRBJ2-3; 8 bases match TRBD1. Germline CDR1 is DFQATT and CDR2 is SNEGSKA (reference sequence). The CDR3 totals 14 residues. Trimming took 6 bases from V and 1 from J; bases not matched to a gene: 6. CDR3 protein: CSASGTGRTDTQYF. For the CDR3, the DNA is TGCAGTGCCTCCGGGACAGGCCGCACAGATACGCAGTATTTT.

The V and J genes are TRBV12-3 or TRBV12-4 and TRBJ2-1; 7 nucleotides line up with TRBD2. Trimming took 6 bases from V and 5 from J; bases not matched to a gene: 7. The CDR3 runs 14 residues. The CDR3 region has the DNA TGTGCCAGCAGGCGGGGAGGGTTCGACAATGAGCAGTTCTTC. Translation gives CASRRGGFDNEQFF.

The chain is built from TRBV29-1 and TRBJ2-7; no firm D call. The CDR3 extends over 14 amino acids. Trimming shortened V by 2 bases and J by 0 bases, and 11 bases separated the two germline ends. Germline loops: CDR1 SQVTM, CDR2 ANQGSEA. CDR3 nucleotides: TGCAGCGTTGAACTCTCCCCGGACTCCTACGAGCAGTACTTC. The encoded protein is CSVELSPDSYEQYF.

The chain links TRBV7-8 to TRBJ1-1, with no clear D. Between the trimmed V and J ends, which lost 5 bases and 1 base, there was a span of 14 bases. This CDR3 contains 15 residues. The V gene's germline CDR1 is SGHVS and CDR2 FQNEAQ. Written as DNA, the CDR3 is TGTGCCAGCAGCCCCAAGCGTACACCGAACACTGAAGCTTTCTTT. Translating it yields CASSPKRTPNTEAFF.

This clonotype was seen more than once but under ten times. This chain joins TRBV9 and TRBJ2-3; 7 bases align to TRBD2. After removal of 3 bases from V and 2 bases from J, the junction contained 12 bases not matched to a gene. The CDR3 runs 17 residues. Germline lookup yields CDR1 SGDLS and CDR2 YYNGEE. As DNA, the CDR3 is TGTGCCAGCAGCGCAACCGGGACTACCTCTTTCACAGATACGCAGTATTTT. It is translated as CASSATGTTSFTDTQYF.

The chain combines TRBV20-1 with TRBJ2-3, with a weak D call TRBD1 (6 bases). The CDR3 consists of 15 residues. The V gene's germline CDR1 is DFQATT and CDR2 SNEGSKA (reference sequence). The germline V and J ends were trimmed by 0 bases and 7 bases, with 17 bases remaining between them. The CDR3 spells CSARDEAAGGNTQYF. The CDR3, as DNA: TGCAGTGCTAGAGATGAGGCGGCTGGGGGCAATACGCAGTATTTT.

The chain employs TRBV28 and TRBJ2-7, with D perhaps assigned TRBD1 or TRBD2 (5 bases each). V lost 4 bases and J 7 bases, leaving 23 bases between the germline ends. Per germline, CDR1 MDHEN and CDR2 SYDVKM. The CDR3 runs to 16 residues. The CDR3, as DNA: TGTGCCAGCAGTTCCTTGACAGCGGACACTTACAATGAGCAGTACTTC. Translation gives CASSSLTADTYNEQYF.

This chain links TRBV12-3 or TRBV12-4 with TRBJ2-7; TRBD1 matches 10 bases. This CDR3 spans 14 amino acids. V was clipped by 9 bases and J by 5 bases; unmatched bases: 10. For the CDR3, the DNA is TGTGCCAGTACGAGACAGGGGGCGGGTGACGAGCAGTACTTC. Translating gives CASTRQGAGDEQYF.

This sequence joins TRBV6-5 and TRBJ2-7; 7 bases match TRBD2. The germline gives CDR1 MNHEY, CDR2 SVGAGI. The CDR3 totals 12 residues. V was pared by 10 bases and J by 10 bases, with 13 bases of the junction left unmatched. The CDR3 loop reads CATRDYEGTQYF. In nucleotides, the CDR3 is TGTGCCACCCGGGACTACGAAGGTACCCAGTACTTC.

With regard to this clonotype: A much more abundant neighbour one base away suggests this may be a read error. The chain is built from TRBV12-3 or TRBV12-4 and TRBJ2-5; tentative D call: TRBD2 (7 bases). This CDR3 spans 14 amino acids. The V end lost 5 bases, the J end lost 11 bases, and 21 bases lay between the germline ends. The CDR3 DNA reads as TGTGCCAGCAGTGAGGGGGGGTCCTACAATGAGCAGTACTTC. This codes for CASSEGGSYNEQYF.

This clonotype was counted many times. The chain is built from TRBV20-1 and TRBJ1-6; tentative D call: TRBD1 (5 bases). With 5 bases removed from V and 13 bases from J, the gap between germline ends came to 18 bases. CDR1 and CDR2 (germline): DFQATT, SNEGSKA (reference sequence). CDR3 length equals 13 residues. The CDR3 loop is CSAAGTQSTPLHF. CDR3 DNA: TGCAGTGCTGCCGGGACCCAAAGTACTCCCCTCCACTTT.

This clonotype was observed a few times. The rearrangement uses TRBV11-2 and TRBJ2-1; 8 positions match TRBD2. This CDR3 contains 16 residues. Germline lookup yields CDR1 SGHAT and CDR2 FQNNGV. V lost 1 base, J lost 4 bases, and 6 bases stayed unmatched. CDR3 residues: CASSLGFSGTYNEQFF. CDR3 nucleotide sequence: TGTGCCAGCAGCTTAGGGTTTAGCGGGACTTACAATGAGCAGTTCTTC.